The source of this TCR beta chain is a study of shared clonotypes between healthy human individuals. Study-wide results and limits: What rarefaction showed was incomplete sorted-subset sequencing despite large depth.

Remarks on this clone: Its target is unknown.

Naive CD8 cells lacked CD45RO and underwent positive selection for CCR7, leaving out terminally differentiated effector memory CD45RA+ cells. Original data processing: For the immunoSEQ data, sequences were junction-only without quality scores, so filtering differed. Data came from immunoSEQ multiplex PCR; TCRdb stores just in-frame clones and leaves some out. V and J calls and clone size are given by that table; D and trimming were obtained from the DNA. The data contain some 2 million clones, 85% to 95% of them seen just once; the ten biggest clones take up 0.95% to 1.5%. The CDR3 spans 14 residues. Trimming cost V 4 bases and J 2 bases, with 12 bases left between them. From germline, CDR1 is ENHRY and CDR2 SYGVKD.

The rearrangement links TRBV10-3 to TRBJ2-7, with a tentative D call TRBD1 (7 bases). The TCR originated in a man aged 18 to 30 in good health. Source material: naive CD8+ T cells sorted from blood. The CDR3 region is CAISAQGGTYEQYF. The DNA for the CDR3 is TGTGCCATCAGTGCGCAGGGGGGCACCTACGAGCAGTACTTC.